This T cell receptor beta chain was observed in a study of Graves' ophthalmopathy and Graves' hyperthyroidism. Study observations and caveats: Appearing in blood as well were most expanded thyroid clonotypes above 0.001 frequency. An approximately 80% specificity and nearly 90% sensitivity were achieved by a 13-signature model that separated ophthalmopathy from stable hyperthyroidism.

This clonotype was seen many times. As yet, its antigen is unknown. Its ends do not fully match the called genes, so a read error is possible. Scientists amplified the TCR beta CDR3 regions from RNA transcripts. HTBI-primed first-round RT-PCR preceded second-round multiplex PCR. From the multiplex PCR reads, TCRdb called clonotypes with MiXCR, one entry per CDR3 protein. The table includes hundreds of thousands of distinct CDR3 sequences, roughly 21% detected once. Material: peripheral blood. This clonotype originated in a woman under 30 with stable Graves' hyperthyroidism.

CDR3 amino acids: CASSLLYSEAFF. The CDR3 DNA sequence: TGTGCCAGCAGCTTGTTATACTCTGAGGCTTTCTTT. The chain couples TRBV5-5 to TRBJ1-1; D gene unclear. The germline V gene has CDR1 SGHKS and CDR2 YYEKEE (reference sequence). CDR3 length: 12 amino acids.